This T cell receptor (beta chain) is from a study of blood T cell dynamics during melanoma immunotherapy. Study-level background: Metastatic melanoma patients received first-line pembrolizumab or nivolumab plus ipilimumab. Study-wide points: Unlike progressors, later disease-control patients had W3 repertoires gaining clonality or diversity.

Method: immunoSEQ multiplex PCR; TCRdb's copy keeps in-frame clones and lacks some. The sample shows 11,000 or so clones, approximately 89% of them seen only once. Described time point: week 3, after first cycle of checkpoint inhibitor. Sampling occurred pretreatment (T0) and at week 3 (W3), after cycle one of checkpoint blockade. Germline V gives CDR1 SEHNR, CDR2 FQNEAQ (reference sequence). The CDR3 has 15 residues. V was trimmed by 5 bases and J by 3 bases, leaving 16 bases between them. To note about this clone: Its antigen is not known.

The chain recombines TRBV7-9 with TRBJ1-2, with D possibly being TRBD1 (6 bases). The sample consisted of blood, taken from a patient treated with checkpoint blockade. This TCR was recovered from a human donor with melanoma. CDR3 sequence (DNA): TGTGCCAGCAGCCGGGTGGGCAGGGGAGACTATGGCTACACCTTC. As protein: CASSRVGRGDYGYTF.